Following are 2 T cell receptor beta chains from one sample sequenced in a study of CD8+ T cells in alopecia areata. Treatment reported: oral pan-JAK inhibitor, 5-10 mg twice daily. RNA, once extracted, was reverse transcribed into cDNA for use as the sequencing template. Only in-frame clones appear in the TCRdb table, and some are missing; sequencing was by immunoSEQ multiplex PCR. The sample has around 170,000 clones, 45% to 60% seen once. The input for sequencing was CD8+ T cells sorted from blood, taken around week 54, from a patient treated with tofacitinib. Source of these receptors: a human donor with alopecia areata.

This clone has just a few counts. The chain combines TRBV20-1 with TRBJ1-1; TRBD1 might be the D (5 bases). Trimming pared 5 bases from V and 7 bases from J, leaving 11 bases between. CDR1 and CDR2 (germline): DFQATT, SNEGSKA (reference sequence). The CDR3 is 11 residues long. The CDR3 loop reads CSAEQVNEAFF. The CDR3 DNA sequence: TGCAGTGCTGAACAGGTGAATGAAGCTTTCTTT.

The chain uses TRBV9 and TRBJ1-2; D uncertain. This CDR3 is built from 14 residues. The ends were cut back, 4 bases at V and 5 bases at J, with 15 bases in the middle. Germline lookup yields CDR1 SGDLS and CDR2 YYNGEE. The CDR3 coding sequence is TGTGCCAGCAGCTTCGGACCCTTTGGGTATGGCTACACCTTC. Translating it yields CASSFGPFGYGYTF.